This is a list of T cell receptor beta chains from one sample in a study of molecular identifiers for immune sequencing clone quantification. Via MiXCR, TCRdb re-called the PCR reads, giving one row per CDR3 protein. The sample consists of hundreds of thousands of distinct CDR3 sequences, roughly 25% of them appearing once. The source material was naive CD8+ T cells from blood, with Jurkat cell RNA spiked in. The receptors come from a human donor in good health. Some libraries in this study had Jurkat cell RNA spiked in. The CDR3 runs from the conserved cysteine through the conserved F or W. Each record gives: D gene, J gene, clone size, V gene, CDR3 DNA, CDR3 protein. D genes are given only for firm matches. Expanded clones get a size class; other rows say once, few or many, or leave the size out.

- TRBJ1-1 many TRBV6-2/TRBV6-3 TGTGCCAGCAGTGCCGGACAGTTAATCGCTGAAGCTTTCTTT CASSAGQLIAEAFF
- TRBJ2-3 - TRBV19 TGTGCCAGTACCCTAAGCGGGGGACAGATCACAGATACGCAGTATTTT CASTLSGGQITDTQYF
- TRBJ1-1 - TRBV4-3 TGCGCCAGCAGCCAAGATAGGCAGTCGGGGGCTATGAACACTGAAGCTTTCTTT CASSQDRQSGAMNTEAFF
TRBD1 TRBJ1-5 - TRBV12-3/TRBV12-4 TGTGCCAGCAGTTTTACCGGGACAGGGGAGGATCAGCCCCAGCATTTT CASSFTGTGEDQPQHF
- TRBJ2-5 - TRBV12-3/TRBV12-4 TGTGCCAGCAGCAGAGACCGAGGATACCAAGAGACCCAGTGCTTC CASSRDRGYQETQCF
- TRBJ1-4 few TRBV7-9 TGTGCCAGCAGCTGGACAGAGGCAACTAATGAAAAACTGTTTTTT CASSWTEATNEKLFF
- TRBJ1-5 many TRBV28 TGTGCCAGCAGTTTTGGGCAGGGAGGACAGCCCCAGCATTTT CASSFGQGGQPQHF
- TRBJ1-6 - TRBV6-2/TRBV6-3 TGTGCCAGCAGTCCGCCCGGTTTTGATTCACCCCTCCACTTT CASSPPGFDSPLHF
TRBD2 TRBJ2-3 - TRBV11-2 TGTGCCAGCGGCGTGGGGCGGGGGATCGAAACAGATACGCAGTATTTT CASGVGRGIETDTQYF
- TRBJ2-5 few TRBV27 TGTGCCAGCAGCTCCGGACTGAACGAGTACTTC CASSSGLNEYF
- TRBJ2-5 many TRBV5-6 TGTGCCAGCAGCTTAGTCCAAGGGGGACAAGAGACCCAGTACTTC CASSLVQGGQETQYF
TRBD2 TRBJ2-7 - TRBV15 TGTGCCACCGGCGACGGGCGGGAGGGGGGTGAAGAGCAGTACTTC CATGDGREGGEEQYF
- TRBJ1-5 few TRBV4-3 TGCGCCAGCAGCCAAGACAGGGGTGATCAGCCCCAGCATTTT CASSQDRGDQPQHF
- TRBJ2-5 many TRBV7-9 TGTGCCAGCAGCCCAATCATTCAGGGCGAAGAGACCCAGTACTTC CASSPIIQGEETQYF
- TRBJ2-7 many TRBV20-1 TGCAGTGCTAGAGATGGTTTCGGGAGCTACGACGAGCAGTACTTC CSARDGFGSYDEQYF
TRBD1 TRBJ2-2 many TRBV9 TGTGCCAGCCAATCACCGGGACAGGGTCTGCCCGGGGAGCTGTTTTTT CASQSPGQGLPGELFF
- TRBJ2-7 many TRBV5-1 TGCGCCAGCAGCTTGGAAAGGGTCAGCTCCTACGAGCAGTACTTC CASSLERVSSYEQYF
- TRBJ1-1 - TRBV7-8 TGTGCCAGCACCCCAGGGGAGAACACTGAAGCTTTCTTT CASTPGENTEAFF
- TRBJ2-7 - TRBV5-6 TGTGCCAGCAGCTTGATCCAATCTTCGGCCTACGAGCAGTACTTC CASSLIQSSAYEQYF
TRBD1 TRBJ1-1 many TRBV4-1 TGCGCCAGCAGCCAAGGGTTTACAGGGGACCGAGCTTTCTTT CASSQGFTGDRAFF
- TRBJ2-1 - TRBV12-5 TGTGCTAGTGGTTTGGGGATAGACAATGAGCAGTTCTTC CASGLGIDNEQFF
TRBD1 TRBJ1-5 - TRBV12-3/TRBV12-4 TGTGCCAGCAGTTTGCCGGATAGGGGGCTTGGCAATCAGCCCCAGCATTTT CASSLPDRGLGNQPQHF
- TRBJ1-4 many TRBV2 TGTGCCAGCGTGACAGAGGATAATGAAAAACTGTTTTTT CASVTEDNEKLFF
- TRBJ2-7 - TRBV20-1 TGCAGTGCTACGAGAAGGGCAGGGCTCTCCTACGAGCAGTACTTC CSATRRAGLSYEQYF
- TRBJ1-1 few TRBV28 TGTGCCAGCAGTATCGGGACCACTAACCTCGGTACTGAAGCTTTCTTT CASSIGTTNLGTEAFF
- TRBJ2-7 many TRBV5-6 TGTGCCAGCAGCTTGGGGGCCGGTGATGGTGACGAGCAGTACTTC CASSLGAGDGDEQYF
- TRBJ2-3 many TRBV14 TGTGCCAGCAGCCAAGAGGGACGACTTACAGCGCAGTATTTT CASSQEGRLTAQYF
- TRBJ2-2 - TRBV7-3 TGTGCCAGCAGCTTAAACCCTTCCCCTTCAGGTTGGGCCGGGGAGCTGTTTTTT CASSLNPSPSGWAGELFF
- TRBJ1-1 many TRBV7-9 TGTGCCAGCAGCTTAGTTGACACTCTCTCGGGCACTGAAGCTTTCTTT CASSLVDTLSGTEAFF